These 31 T cell receptor beta chains originate from one sample sequenced in a study of shared clonotypes between healthy human individuals (dated by TCRdb to 2020 to 2021). The library was generated by the immunoSEQ multiplex PCR assay. TCRdb provides this immuneACCESS table in a form limited to in-frame rearrangements. Some clones are lacking; in checked studies, under half of them reflect an unresolved V gene, and why the rest are absent is not known. A total of a few million clones appear in this sample, nearly 97% of them only once. The ten largest account for around 0.13% of the sample. The material sequenced was naive CD4+ T cells sorted from blood. What this sample's cell subset or site label stands for: CD45RA+ positively selected. The receptors stem from a man aged 18 to 35 in good health.

DNA of the CDR3: TGTGCCTGGGGGGCGGGAGAGACCCAGTACTTC. It specifies CAWGAGETQYF. This chain uses TRBV30 with TRBJ2-5; D might be TRBD1 or TRBD2, each matching 5 bases. This CDR3 has 11 amino acids. Germline assignment: CDR1 GTSNPN and CDR2 SVGIG (reference sequence). V shed 5 bases and J shed 4 bases, with 8 bases lying between them.

The V and J genes are TRBV27 and TRBJ2-7, with 8 bases fitting TRBD1. Germline assignment: CDR1 MNHEY and CDR2 SMNVEV (reference sequence). This CDR3 comprises 13 residues. Trimming removed 5 bases from V and 5 bases from J; junction bases left unmatched: 5. The DNA of the CDR3 is TGTGCCAGCAGTCAACAGGGGGAGCACGAGCAGTACTTC. Protein: CASSQQGEHEQYF.

This chain joins TRBV5-1 and TRBJ1-4; 9 bases fit TRBD1. V dropped 5 bases and J dropped 7; count of bases not matched to a gene: 3. The CDR3 consists of 13 residues. CDR1 and CDR2 from the germline V gene are SGHRS and YFSETQ. Written as DNA, the CDR3 is TGCGCCAGCAGGGGACAGGGCGGTGAAAAACTGTTTTTT. As protein: CASRGQGGEKLFF.

This rearrangement joins TRBV11-2 to TRBJ1-4; the D is unclear. This CDR3 contains 14 residues. Trimming took 3 bases from V and 0 from J, leaving 5 bases between them. From germline, CDR1 is SGHAT and CDR2 FQNNGV. This CDR3 is CASSLTTTNEKLFF. For the CDR3, the DNA is TGTGCCAGCAGCTTGACAACAACTAATGAAAAACTGTTTTTT.

This sequence joins TRBV21-1 and TRBJ1-2; the table calls TRBD1, which could not be checked here. TRBV21-1 constitutes a pseudogene. The CDR3 sequence is 16 residues long. The CDR3 here is CASSKGRRTGLRGYTF. CDR3 bases: TGTGCCAGCAGCAAAGGCCGGCGGACAGGGCTGCGGGGCTACACCTTC.

The chain couples TRBV13 to TRBJ2-5; tentative D call: TRBD2 (5 bases). V dropped 3 bases and J dropped 2 bases, with 7 bases sitting between them. Germline lookup yields CDR1 PRHDT and CDR2 FYEKMQ (reference sequence). The CDR3 length is 13 residues. The CDR3 DNA follows: TGTGCCAGCAGCTTGAGCGGTCAAGAGACCCAGTACTTC. It yields the protein CASSLSGQETQYF.

Points on this clone: Other nucleotide sequences from this sample produce the same CDR3. The chain is built from TRBV30 and TRBJ2-3; TRBD2 might be the D (6 bases). Trimming removed 0 bases from V and 1 base from J, with 8 bases in between. The CDR3 loop spans 14 amino acids. CDR1 and CDR2 from the germline V gene are GTSNPN and SVGIG (reference sequence). CDR3 coding DNA: TGTGCCTGGAGTGTTGGCGGGGGCACAGATACGCAGTATTTT. Translated, it gives CAWSVGGGTDTQYF.

The chain couples TRBV9 to TRBJ2-6; D call uncertain. V was pared by 4 bases and J by 1 base, with 9 bases between. CDR3 length equals 15 residues. Germline V gene data show CDR1 as SGDLS and CDR2 as YYNGEE. The CDR3 protein is CASSPRTSGANVLTF. The CDR3 nucleotides are TGTGCCAGCAGCCCCCGTACGTCTGGGGCCAACGTCCTGACTTTC.

The chain employs TRBV18 and TRBJ2-7; D is undetermined. There are 12 residues in the CDR3. CDR1 is KGHSH, CDR2 LQKENI, per germline. V dropped 4 bases and J dropped 6 bases, with 10 bases sitting between them. The CDR3: CASSLTLGEQYF. Written as DNA, the CDR3 is TGTGCCAGCTCACTGACCCTAGGCGAGCAGTACTTC.

Details on this clone: Other nucleotide sequences in the sample specify the same CDR3. This chain's CDR3 is CAISGGTEAFF. The CDR3 nucleotides read TGTGCCATCAGTGGAGGTACTGAAGCTTTCTTT. The chain carries TRBV10-3 and TRBJ1-1; D is ambiguous. V was pared by 4 bases and J by 5 bases, with 5 bases between. The CDR3 covers 11 residues. Germline V CDR1 and CDR2: ENHRY, SYGVKD.

The genes are TRBV19 and TRBJ1-4, with a weak D call TRBD1 (6 bases). V lost 1 base and J lost 2, with 11 bases in between. This CDR3 has 16 residues. Germline V gene data show CDR1 as LNHDA and CDR2 as SQIVND (reference sequence). The CDR3 loop is CASSIANRDTNEKLFF. CDR3 nucleotides: TGTGCCAGTAGTATAGCAAACAGGGACACTAATGAAAAACTGTTTTTT.

The chain is built from TRBV9 and TRBJ2-1, with 7 positions matching TRBD2. Trimming removed 0 bases from V and 9 bases from J; junction bases left unmatched: 3. The CDR3 extends over 13 amino acids. Germline loops: CDR1 SGDLS, CDR2 YYNGEE. CDR3: CASSVELAREQFF. CDR3 bases: TGTGCCAGCAGCGTAGAACTAGCGCGTGAGCAGTTCTTC.

This chain joins TRBV5-1 and TRBJ1-2; the match to TRBD1 covers 9 bases. Germline CDR1 SGHRS, CDR2 YFSETQ. The CDR3 covers 14 residues. With V trimmed by 4 bases and J by 6 bases, 7 bases remained unmatched. The CDR3 sequence: CASSTGQGSDGYTF. The CDR3 DNA follows: TGCGCCAGCAGCACGGGACAGGGAAGCGATGGCTACACCTTC.

V gene TRBV20-1 combines with J gene TRBJ2-7; D is uncertain. The V gene's germline CDR1 is DFQATT and CDR2 SNEGSKA (reference sequence). The CDR3 loop spans 11 amino acids. Trimming pared 5 bases from V and 5 bases from J, leaving 10 bases between. CDR3 sequence: CSAAPQNEQYF. The CDR3 nucleotides read TGCAGTGCTGCCCCTCAGAACGAGCAGTACTTC.

About this clone itself: This specimen includes other DNA sequences encoding the same CDR3. The V and J genes are TRBV18 and TRBJ2-7, with TRBD1 matching 7 bases. CDR1 is KGHSH, CDR2 LQKENI, per germline. After removal of 3 bases from V and 0 bases from J, the junction contained 2 bases not matched to a gene. The CDR3 is 14 residues long. CDR3 sequence (DNA): TGTGCCAGCTCACCTGGGACAGTCTCCTACGAGCAGTACTTC. Protein: CASSPGTVSYEQYF.

The chain couples TRBV6-1 to TRBJ2-1; a possible D gene is TRBD2 (5 bases). The ends were cut back, 4 bases at V and 0 bases at J, with 10 bases in the middle. CDR3 size: 15 residues. CDR1 is MNHNS and CDR2 is SASEGT in the germline V gene. The DNA of the CDR3 is TGTGCCAGCAGTGGTAACGGGAACTCCTACAATGAGCAGTTCTTC. As protein: CASSGNGNSYNEQFF.

The chain employs TRBV14 and TRBJ2-7; TRBD2 matches at 7 bases. This CDR3 region has 14 residues. J lost 2 bases, V lost 3 bases, and 4 bases had no gene match. Germline CDR1 reads SGHDN; CDR2 reads FVKESK. The CDR3: CASSQSGTPYEQYF. The CDR3 bases are TGTGCCAGCAGCCAGAGCGGGACCCCCTACGAGCAGTACTTC.

This chain connects TRBV5-1 to TRBJ2-5; no definite D call. The CDR3 is 14 amino acids. With 4 bases removed from V and 2 bases from J, the gap between germline ends came to 12 bases. Germline V CDR1 and CDR2: SGHRS, YFSETQ. CDR3 amino acids: CASSHQTTQETQYF. Written as DNA, the CDR3 is TGCGCCAGCAGCCACCAGACCACGCAAGAGACCCAGTACTTC.

The chain recombines TRBV30 with TRBJ2-7, with D perhaps matching TRBD1 or TRBD2 (5 bases each). The V and J ends lost 2 bases and 4 bases respectively, with 18 bases between them. The germline gives CDR1 GTSNPN, CDR2 SVGIG (reference sequence). This CDR3 comprises 15 residues. CDR3 sequence: CAWSKKEGSAYEQYF. The CDR3 DNA sequence: TGTGCCTGGAGTAAAAAAGAGGGGTCAGCGTACGAGCAGTACTTC.

The chain recombines TRBV5-1 with TRBJ2-1, with D uncertain. Germline CDR1 reads SGHRS; CDR2 reads YFSETQ. Trimming took 0 bases from V and 5 from J, leaving 9 bases between them. The CDR3 loop spans 14 amino acids. The CDR3 loop reads CASSLVRAHNEQFF. The CDR3, as DNA: TGCGCCAGCAGCTTGGTTAGGGCGCACAATGAGCAGTTCTTC. Full variable domain (outside the CDR3, taken from reference TRBV5-1 and TRBJ2-1): KAGVTQTPRYLIKTRGQQVTLSCSPISGHRSVSWYQQTPGQGLQFLFEYFSETQRNKGNFPGRFSGRQFSNSRSEMNVSTLELGDSALYLCASSLVRAHNEQFFGPGTRLTVL.

This chain links TRBV6-1 with TRBJ2-4; 7 nucleotides match TRBD1. The CDR3 extends over 12 amino acids. Germline lookup yields CDR1 MNHNS and CDR2 SASEGT. V trimming: 8 bases; J trimming: 4 bases; junction bases outside the gene matches: 2. Written as DNA, the CDR3 is TGTGCCAGCCAACAGGGGAAAAACATTCAGTACTTC. Protein: CASQQGKNIQYF.

CDR3 nucleotides: TGTGCCAGCAGTGAATCTGGGGGCGCAGTCTATGGCTACACCTTC. It codes for CASSESGGAVYGYTF. The chain employs TRBV25-1 and TRBJ1-2; D perhaps matches TRBD1 (6 bases). V shed 1 base and J shed 4 bases, with 13 bases lying between them. CDR1 is MGHDK and CDR2 is SYGVNS in the germline V gene. This CDR3 contains 15 residues.

This chain joins TRBV30 and TRBJ2-3, with D possibly TRBD1 on 5 matching bases. V lost 3 bases, J lost 4 bases, and 17 bases lay in between. Germline V gene data show CDR1 as GTSNPN and CDR2 as SVGIG (reference sequence). The CDR3 sequence is 15 residues long. The CDR3: CAWRRKQAAADTQYF. In DNA form, the CDR3 reads TGTGCCTGGAGAAGAAAACAGGCGGCGGCAGATACGCAGTATTTT.

V and J are TRBV18 and TRBJ1-1; TRBD1 matches 8 bases. Germline CDR1 reads KGHSH; CDR2 reads LQKENI. CDR3 size: 15 residues. With 2 bases clipped from V and 7 bases from J, the junction kept 9 bases outside the gene matches. The CDR3 spells CASSPGQGWVNEAFF. In nucleotides, the CDR3 is TGTGCCAGCTCACCAGGACAGGGATGGGTAAATGAAGCTTTCTTT.

The chain employs TRBV28 and TRBJ2-7, with 10 bases that match TRBD2. Germline V gene data show CDR1 as MDHEN and CDR2 as SYDVKM. CDR3 length equals 14 residues. The V gene end was trimmed by 5 bases and the J gene end by 5 bases; junction bases not matched to a gene: 6. CDR3 in amino acids: CASSGSGGDNEQYF. The CDR3 DNA reads as TGTGCCAGCAGTGGAAGCGGGGGGGACAACGAGCAGTACTTC.

This chain uses TRBV5-6 with TRBJ1-6, with D perhaps TRBD1 (6 bases). From germline, CDR1 is SGHDT and CDR2 YYEEEE. The CDR3 covers 16 residues. Deletions cut 4 bases from V and 3 bases from J, with 14 bases between. The CDR3 here is CASSPDQGIYNSPLHF. The CDR3 DNA reads TGTGCCAGCAGCCCCGACCAGGGGATCTATAATTCACCCCTCCACTTT.

The chain links TRBV30 to TRBJ2-7; D is possibly TRBD2 (5 bases). This CDR3 has 17 residues. Trimming took 0 bases from V and 4 from J, leaving 22 bases between them. From germline, CDR1 is GTSNPN and CDR2 SVGIG (reference sequence). The CDR3 DNA reads as TGTGCCTGGAGTGTAAAGGAGTGGGCCGGTCGGGGATACGAGCAGTACTTC. As protein: CAWSVKEWAGRGYEQYF.

This chain uses TRBV7-8 with TRBJ1-2, with TRBD1 as a possible D gene (5 bases). Trimming left V 5 bases short and J 3 bases short, with 13 bases between. This CDR3 contains 14 residues. Germline V lookup: CDR1 SGHVS, CDR2 FQNEAQ. CDR3 protein: CASSEADSYYGYTF. The CDR3, as DNA: TGTGCCAGCAGCGAAGCCGACAGCTACTATGGCTACACCTTC.

The genes are TRBV6-5 and TRBJ1-2; no clear D gene. Trimming pared 8 bases from V and 8 bases from J, leaving 12 bases between. Per germline, CDR1 MNHEY and CDR2 SVGAGI. The CDR3 totals 11 residues. The CDR3 region is CASGFLGGYTF. The CDR3 bases are TGTGCCAGCGGCTTTCTAGGGGGCTACACCTTC.

V usage is TRBV6-6 and J usage is TRBJ1-1; 7 nucleotides agree with TRBD1. The V gene's germline CDR1 is MNHNY and CDR2 SVGAGI (reference sequence). The CDR3 covers 16 residues. The V and J ends lost 1 base and 0 bases, in that order; junction bases with no gene match: 5. The DNA for the CDR3 is TGTGCCAGCAGTTACTTAGGGGGCCGATTGAACACTGAAGCTTTCTTT. Protein product: CASSYLGGRLNTEAFF.

This chain uses TRBV7-9 with TRBJ1-6, with unresolved D. The CDR3 runs to 15 residues. Per germline, CDR1 SEHNR and CDR2 FQNEAQ (reference sequence). Trimming removed 1 base at V and 4 bases at J, with 8 bases between. CDR3 loop: CASSLVADYNSPLHF. In DNA form, the CDR3 reads TGTGCCAGCAGCTTAGTCGCGGATTATAATTCACCCCTCCACTTT. The whole variable domain, filled in from reference TRBV7-9 and TRBJ1-6, reads DTGVSQNPRHKITKRGQNVTFRCDPISEHNRLYWYRQTLGQGPEFLTYFQNEAQLEKSRLLSDRFSAERPKGSFSTLEIQRTEQGDSAMYLCASSLVADYNSPLHFGNGTRLTVT.